A selection of T cell receptor beta chains follows, all from one sample in a study of cytomegalovirus exposure and HLA in healthy donors. The assay was immunoSEQ multiplex PCR, and TCRdb's table has in-frame clones only and misses some. The table records roughly 59,000 clones, roughly 94% of them present only once. The sample was PBMCs. The receptor set was obtained from a woman aged 18-35 years in good health and CMV-seropositive. Both conserved end residues are part of each CDR3. Each record gives: D gene, clone size, V gene, J gene, CDR3 protein, CDR3 DNA. A D gene is named only where the DNA matches it firmly. The size of a clone is reported for some rows only, either as once, few or many, or as a class for expanded clones.

d_call: TRBD1
clone_size: -
v_call: TRBV30
j_call: TRBJ1-2
cdr3_aa: CAWGQDRLYYGYTF
cdr3_nt: TGTGCCTGGGGACAGGACAGGCTATACTATGGCTACACCTTC

d_call: -
clone_size: -
v_call: TRBV18
j_call: TRBJ1-5
cdr3_aa: CASHETRDQPQHF
cdr3_nt: TGTGCCAGCCACGAGACTCGGGATCAGCCCCAGCATTTT

d_call: -
clone_size: -
v_call: TRBV6-1
j_call: TRBJ1-3
cdr3_aa: CALATVGAGDTIYF
cdr3_nt: TGTGCATTGGCCACCGTGGGGGCCGGGGACACCATATATTTT

d_call: -
clone_size: -
v_call: TRBV2
j_call: TRBJ2-1
cdr3_aa: CASKPPTDYLDNEQFF
cdr3_nt: TGTGCCAGCAAGCCGCCCACAGATTACCTTGACAATGAGCAGTTCTTC

d_call: -
clone_size: -
v_call: TRBV10-2
j_call: TRBJ1-3
cdr3_aa: CASMDSPSSGNTIYF
cdr3_nt: TGCGCCAGCATGGACAGCCCGAGCTCTGGAAACACCATATATTTT

d_call: -
clone_size: -
v_call: TRBV7-3
j_call: TRBJ2-2
cdr3_aa: CASSLNRLKNTGELFF
cdr3_nt: TGTGCCAGCAGCTTAAACAGGTTAAAGAACACCGGGGAGCTGTTTTTT

d_call: TRBD2
clone_size: -
v_call: TRBV7-8
j_call: TRBJ2-7
cdr3_aa: CASSLSTTRTGGGEQYF
cdr3_nt: TGTGCCAGCAGCTTAAGTACGACCCGAACGGGGGGGGGCGAGCAGTACTTC

d_call: -
clone_size: -
v_call: TRBV19
j_call: TRBJ2-1
cdr3_aa: CASSRDINNEQFF
cdr3_nt: TGTGCCAGTAGTAGGGACATCAACAATGAGCAGTTCTTC

d_call: -
clone_size: once
v_call: TRBV13
j_call: TRBJ1-1
cdr3_aa: CASSLGPSGQTEAFF
cdr3_nt: TGTGCCAGCAGCTTAGGCCCCAGCGGTCAAACTGAAGCTTTCTTT

d_call: -
clone_size: once
v_call: TRBV7-9
j_call: TRBJ1-2
cdr3_aa: CASSLEGPSYGYTF
cdr3_nt: TGTGCCAGCAGCTTGGAGGGGCCAAGCTATGGCTACACCTTC

d_call: -
clone_size: -
v_call: TRBV11-2
j_call: TRBJ1-4
cdr3_aa: CASSPGGVQGTNLRLFF
cdr3_nt: TGTGCCAGCAGCCCCGGCGGGGTTCAGGGGACTAACTTACGACTGTTTTTT

d_call: TRBD1
clone_size: -
v_call: TRBV28
j_call: TRBJ1-5
cdr3_aa: CASTLGQVKQPQHF
cdr3_nt: TGTGCCAGCACCTTAGGACAGGTTAAACAGCCCCAGCATTTT

d_call: TRBD1
clone_size: -
v_call: TRBV4-1
j_call: TRBJ1-5
cdr3_aa: CASSHPLPGGFNQPQHF
cdr3_nt: TGCGCCAGCAGCCACCCCCTCCCAGGGGGCTTCAATCAGCCCCAGCATTTT

d_call: -
clone_size: -
v_call: TRBV28
j_call: TRBJ1-4
cdr3_aa: CASSETPGGGFEKLFF
cdr3_nt: TGTGCCAGCAGTGAAACCCCGGGGGGGGGTTTTGAAAAACTGTTTTTT

d_call: -
clone_size: -
v_call: TRBV6-1
j_call: TRBJ1-2
cdr3_aa: CASSEKGANREINYGYTF
cdr3_nt: TGTGCCAGCAGTGAGAAAGGGGCCAACAGGGAAATTAACTATGGCTACACCTTC

d_call: TRBD2
clone_size: -
v_call: TRBV28
j_call: TRBJ2-1
cdr3_aa: CASTSGSSYNEQFF
cdr3_nt: TGTGCCAGCACAAGCGGGAGCTCCTACAATGAGCAGTTCTTC

d_call: -
clone_size: -
v_call: TRBV20-1
j_call: TRBJ1-1
cdr3_aa: CSARQVVAFF
cdr3_nt: TGCAGTGCCAGACAGGTCGTGGCTTTCTTT

d_call: TRBD1
clone_size: -
v_call: TRBV7-9
j_call: TRBJ1-3
cdr3_aa: CASSIPDRLFSDTIYF
cdr3_nt: TGTGCCAGCAGCATCCCGGACAGGCTATTTTCGGACACCATATATTTT

d_call: -
clone_size: -
v_call: TRBV5-4
j_call: TRBJ2-2
cdr3_aa: CASSLVGQGELFF
cdr3_nt: TGTGCCAGCAGCTTGGTAGGGCAGGGTGAGCTGTTTTTT

d_call: TRBD2
clone_size: -
v_call: TRBV18
j_call: TRBJ2-3
cdr3_aa: CASSPVAGVTDTQYF
cdr3_nt: TGTGCCAGCTCGCCCGTGGCGGGAGTCACAGATACGCAGTATTTT

d_call: -
clone_size: -
v_call: TRBV7-6
j_call: TRBJ2-7
cdr3_aa: CASSPRASGSEQYF
cdr3_nt: TGTGCCAGCAGCCCGCGGGCGTCCGGGTCCGAGCAGTACTTC

d_call: -
clone_size: -
v_call: TRBV21-1
j_call: TRBJ1-5
cdr3_aa: CASSTPTGDSWSNQPQHF
cdr3_nt: TGTGCCAGCAGCACCCCTACCGGGGATTCCTGGAGCAATCAGCCCCAGCATTTT

d_call: -
clone_size: once
v_call: TRBV4-1
j_call: TRBJ1-5
cdr3_aa: CASSQFVNQPQHF
cdr3_nt: TGCGCCAGCAGCCAATTCGTTAATCAGCCCCAGCATTTT

d_call: -
clone_size: -
v_call: TRBV5-1
j_call: TRBJ1-2
cdr3_aa: CASSLASPVVDGYTF
cdr3_nt: TGCGCCAGCAGCTTGGCCTCGCCGGTGGTGGATGGCTACACCTTC

d_call: TRBD1
clone_size: -
v_call: TRBV18
j_call: TRBJ1-5
cdr3_aa: CASSPTGVGQPQHF
cdr3_nt: TGTGCCAGCTCACCAACAGGGGTGGGTCAGCCCCAGCATTTT

d_call: -
clone_size: -
v_call: TRBV7-9
j_call: TRBJ2-5
cdr3_aa: CASSLAAGAATQYF
cdr3_nt: TGTGCCAGCAGCTTAGCTGCGGGGGCCGCGACCCAGTACTTC

d_call: -
clone_size: -
v_call: TRBV7-7
j_call: TRBJ2-3
cdr3_aa: CASSLSELGTDTQYF
cdr3_nt: TGTGCTAGCAGCTTAAGTGAACTCGGGACAGATACGCAGTATTTT

d_call: -
clone_size: -
v_call: TRBV6-6
j_call: TRBJ2-1
cdr3_aa: CASSYSGTHSNEQFF
cdr3_nt: TGTGCCAGCAGTTACTCAGGGACACATAGCAATGAGCAGTTCTTC

d_call: -
clone_size: few
v_call: TRBV7-6
j_call: TRBJ2-5
cdr3_aa: CASKTESSQETQYF
cdr3_nt: TGTGCCAGCAAGACAGAAAGCTCTCAAGAGACCCAGTACTTC

d_call: -
clone_size: -
v_call: TRBV7-9
j_call: TRBJ1-1
cdr3_aa: CASSRQAGVNTEAFF
cdr3_nt: TGTGCCAGCAGCCGACAGGCAGGGGTGAACACTGAAGCTTTCTTT

d_call: TRBD2
clone_size: -
v_call: TRBV4-1
j_call: TRBJ2-2
cdr3_aa: CASSQGPAGASDTGELFF
cdr3_nt: TGCGCCAGCAGCCAAGGCCCAGCGGGAGCCTCGGACACCGGGGAGCTGTTTTTT

d_call: TRBD1
clone_size: -
v_call: TRBV25-1
j_call: TRBJ1-1
cdr3_aa: CASSPGGQTNTEAFF
cdr3_nt: TGTGCCAGCAGTCCCGGGGGACAGACGAACACTGAAGCTTTCTTT

d_call: -
clone_size: -
v_call: TRBV7-7
j_call: TRBJ2-1
cdr3_aa: CASSLDRLQNEQFF
cdr3_nt: TGTGCCAGCAGCTTAGATAGACTCCAAAATGAGCAGTTCTTC

d_call: -
clone_size: -
v_call: TRBV27
j_call: TRBJ1-2
cdr3_aa: CASSGGVEDYGYTF
cdr3_nt: TGTGCCAGCAGTGGTGGCGTGGAGGACTATGGCTACACCTTC

d_call: -
clone_size: -
v_call: TRBV28
j_call: TRBJ1-2
cdr3_aa: CASSGGADAYGYTF
cdr3_nt: TGTGCCAGCAGTGGGGGGGCAGACGCTTATGGCTACACCTTC

d_call: -
clone_size: once
v_call: TRBV10-3
j_call: TRBJ2-1
cdr3_aa: CATGTYNEQFF
cdr3_nt: TGTGCCACGGGGACTTACAATGAGCAGTTCTTC

d_call: -
clone_size: -
v_call: TRBV5-1
j_call: TRBJ1-4
cdr3_aa: CASSMRGGDEKLFF
cdr3_nt: TGCGCCAGCAGCATGAGAGGGGGGGATGAAAAACTGTTTTTT

d_call: TRBD1
clone_size: -
v_call: TRBV10-3
j_call: TRBJ2-1
cdr3_aa: CAISESDRVYEQFF
cdr3_nt: TGTGCCATCAGTGAGTCCGACAGGGTTTATGAGCAGTTCTTC

d_call: -
clone_size: -
v_call: TRBV5-1
j_call: TRBJ2-7
cdr3_aa: CASSLGGAGAYEQYF
cdr3_nt: TGCGCCAGCAGCTTGGGGGGCGCCGGCGCCTACGAGCAGTACTTC

d_call: -
clone_size: -
v_call: TRBV25-1
j_call: TRBJ1-6
cdr3_aa: CASSEGRGYNSPLHF
cdr3_nt: TGTGCCAGCAGTGAAGGCCGGGGCTATAATTCACCCCTCCACTTT

d_call: TRBD2
clone_size: few
v_call: TRBV5-1
j_call: TRBJ2-3
cdr3_aa: CASTTSGSRGTDTQYF
cdr3_nt: TGCGCCAGCACGACTAGCGGGAGCAGGGGCACAGATACGCAGTATTTT

d_call: -
clone_size: -
v_call: TRBV30
j_call: TRBJ1-5
cdr3_aa: CAWSPRVNQPQHF
cdr3_nt: TGTGCCTGGAGTCCGCGGGTAAATCAGCCCCAGCATTTT

d_call: TRBD2
clone_size: once
v_call: TRBV10-3
j_call: TRBJ2-1
cdr3_aa: CAILAGVRNEQFF
cdr3_nt: TGTGCCATCTTGGCGGGAGTCCGCAATGAGCAGTTCTTC

d_call: TRBD1
clone_size: -
v_call: TRBV6-6
j_call: TRBJ1-5
cdr3_aa: CASRPRQGWLDQPQHF
cdr3_nt: TGTGCCAGCAGACCTAGACAGGGCTGGCTGGATCAGCCCCAGCATTTT

d_call: -
clone_size: -
v_call: TRBV30
j_call: TRBJ2-5
cdr3_aa: CAWSVNFGALEVETQYF
cdr3_nt: TGTGCCTGGAGTGTAAATTTTGGGGCCCTAGAGGTGGAGACCCAGTACTTC